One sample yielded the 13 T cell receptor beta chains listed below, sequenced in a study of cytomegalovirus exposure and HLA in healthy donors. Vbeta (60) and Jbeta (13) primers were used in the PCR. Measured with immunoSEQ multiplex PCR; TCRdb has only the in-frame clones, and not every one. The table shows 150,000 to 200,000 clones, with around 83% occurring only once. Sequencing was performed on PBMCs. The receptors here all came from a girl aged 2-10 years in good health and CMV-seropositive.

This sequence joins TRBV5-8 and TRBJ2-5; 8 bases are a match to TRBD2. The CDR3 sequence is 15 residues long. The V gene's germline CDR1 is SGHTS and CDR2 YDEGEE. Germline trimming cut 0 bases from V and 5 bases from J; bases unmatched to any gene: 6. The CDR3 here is CASSLEGTRGETQYF. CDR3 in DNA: TGTGCCAGCAGCTTGGAGGGGACTAGGGGGGAGACCCAGTACTTC.

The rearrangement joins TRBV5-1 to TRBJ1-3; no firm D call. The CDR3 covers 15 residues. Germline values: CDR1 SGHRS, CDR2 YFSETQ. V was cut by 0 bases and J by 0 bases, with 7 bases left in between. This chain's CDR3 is CASSLGGNSGNTIYF. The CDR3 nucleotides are TGCGCCAGCAGCTTGGGAGGGAACTCTGGAAACACCATATATTTT.

CDR3 loop: CASSVASPGTGVFF. The CDR3 region has the DNA TGTGCCAGCAGCGTAGCATCCCCCGGGACTGGAGTTTTCTTC. The chain joins TRBV9 to TRBJ2-1; D possibly corresponds to TRBD2 (6 bases). V was clipped by 0 bases and J by 16 bases, with 20 bases between them. The germline CDR1 and CDR2 sequences are SGDLS and YYNGEE. CDR3 length: 14 residues. The whole variable domain, filled in from reference TRBV9 and TRBJ2-1, reads DSGVTQTPKHLITATGQRVTLRCSPRSGDLSVYWYQQSLDQGLQFLIQYYNGEERAKGNILERFSAQQFPDLHSELNLSSLELGDSALYFCASSVASPGTGVFFGPGTRLTVL.

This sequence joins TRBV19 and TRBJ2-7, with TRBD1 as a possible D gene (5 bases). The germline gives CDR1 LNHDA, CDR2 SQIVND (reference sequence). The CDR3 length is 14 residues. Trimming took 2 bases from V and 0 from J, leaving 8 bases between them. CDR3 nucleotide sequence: TGTGCCAGTAGTATAACAGGCAGCTCCTACGAGCAGTACTTC. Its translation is CASSITGSSYEQYF.

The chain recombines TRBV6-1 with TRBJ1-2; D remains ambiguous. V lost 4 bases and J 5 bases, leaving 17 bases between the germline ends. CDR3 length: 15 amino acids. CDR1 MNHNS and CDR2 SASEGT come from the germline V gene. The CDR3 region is CASSVPSGGKYGYTF. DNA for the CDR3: TGTGCCAGCAGTGTCCCTTCGGGAGGGAAATATGGCTACACCTTC.

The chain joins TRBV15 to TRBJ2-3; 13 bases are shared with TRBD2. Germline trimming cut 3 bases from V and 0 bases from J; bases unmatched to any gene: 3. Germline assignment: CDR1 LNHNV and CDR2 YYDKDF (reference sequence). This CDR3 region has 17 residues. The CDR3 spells CATSRQGLAGSTDTQYF. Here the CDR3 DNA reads TGTGCCACCAGCAGGCAGGGACTAGCGGGAAGCACAGATACGCAGTATTTT.

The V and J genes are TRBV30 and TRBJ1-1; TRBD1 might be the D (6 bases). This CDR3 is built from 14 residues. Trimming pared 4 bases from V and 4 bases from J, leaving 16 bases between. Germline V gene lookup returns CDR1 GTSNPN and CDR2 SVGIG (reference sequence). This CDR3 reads CAWNRAGVGTEAFF. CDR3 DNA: TGTGCCTGGAATAGAGCAGGGGTCGGCACTGAAGCTTTCTTT.

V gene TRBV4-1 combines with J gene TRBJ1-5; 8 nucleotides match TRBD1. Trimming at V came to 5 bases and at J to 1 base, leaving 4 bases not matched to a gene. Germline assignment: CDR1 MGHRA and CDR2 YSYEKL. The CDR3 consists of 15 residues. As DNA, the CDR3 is TGCGCCAGCAGCGAGACAGGGGACAGCAATCAGCCCCAGCATTTT. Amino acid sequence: CASSETGDSNQPQHF.

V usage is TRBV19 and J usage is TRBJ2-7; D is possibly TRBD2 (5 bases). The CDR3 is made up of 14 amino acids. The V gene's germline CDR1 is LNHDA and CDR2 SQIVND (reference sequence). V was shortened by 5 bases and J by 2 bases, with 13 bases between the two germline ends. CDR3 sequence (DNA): TGTGCCAGTAGTTTAACCGGGATCACCTACGAGCAGTACTTC. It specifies CASSLTGITYEQYF. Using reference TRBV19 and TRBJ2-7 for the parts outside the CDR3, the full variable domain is DGGITQSPKYLFRKEGQNVTLSCEQNLNHDAMYWYRQDPGQGLRLIYYSQIVNDFQKGDIAEGYSVSREKKESFPLTVTSAQKNPTAFYLCASSLTGITYEQYFGPGTRLTVT.

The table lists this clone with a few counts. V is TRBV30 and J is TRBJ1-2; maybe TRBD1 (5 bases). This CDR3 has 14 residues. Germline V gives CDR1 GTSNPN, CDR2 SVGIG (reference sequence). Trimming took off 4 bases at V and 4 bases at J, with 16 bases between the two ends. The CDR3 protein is CAWTPGTIGYGYTF. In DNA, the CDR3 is TGTGCCTGGACCCCGGGGACTATAGGCTATGGCTACACCTTC.

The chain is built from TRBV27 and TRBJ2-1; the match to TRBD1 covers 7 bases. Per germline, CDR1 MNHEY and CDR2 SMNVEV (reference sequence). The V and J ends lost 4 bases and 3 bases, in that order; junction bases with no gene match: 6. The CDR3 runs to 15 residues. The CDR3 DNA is TGTGCCAGCAGTTCCGGACAGGTTTTCTACAATGAGCAGTTCTTC. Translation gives CASSSGQVFYNEQFF.

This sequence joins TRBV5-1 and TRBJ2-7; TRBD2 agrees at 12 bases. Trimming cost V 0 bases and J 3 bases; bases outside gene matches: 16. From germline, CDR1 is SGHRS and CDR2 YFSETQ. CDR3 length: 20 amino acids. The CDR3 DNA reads TGCGCCAGCAGCTTGGGACTAGCGGGAGTCGTAGGTCGTTATAGCTACGAGCAGTACTTC. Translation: CASSLGLAGVVGRYSYEQYF.

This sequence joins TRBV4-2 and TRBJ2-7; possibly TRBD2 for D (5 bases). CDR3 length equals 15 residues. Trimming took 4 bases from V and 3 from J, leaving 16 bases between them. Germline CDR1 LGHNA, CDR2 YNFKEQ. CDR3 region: CASSPLWRDYYEQYF. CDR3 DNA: TGTGCCAGCAGCCCACTGTGGCGAGACTACTACGAGCAGTACTTC.